This passage covers 7 T cell receptor beta chains from one sample sequenced in a study of blood T cell repertoires in COVID-19. Profiling relied on immunoSEQ multiplex PCR, and the TCRdb table lists in-frame clones only, not all of them. This sample has 55,000 to 80,000 clones, with 80% to 85% found just once. Sequencing was done on a sample of peripheral blood. The receptors were sampled from a human donor in a cohort sampled during active COVID-19.

This chain connects TRBV28 to TRBJ2-3; D possibly corresponds to TRBD2 (6 bases). The CDR3 spans 14 residues. V lost 6 bases to trimming and J lost 3 bases, with 13 bases between them. In germline, CDR1 is MDHEN, CDR2 SYDVKM. In DNA form, the CDR3 reads TGTGCCAGCAGGCCCCCGCTAGCGACAGATACGCAGTATTTT. This encodes CASRPPLATDTQYF.

In its sample, this clone was seen a few times. J is TRBJ2-2 and V is TRBV5-5, with D perhaps matching TRBD2 (6 bases). There are 15 residues in the CDR3. V lost 0 bases and J 5 bases, leaving 11 bases between the germline ends. Germline assignment: CDR1 SGHKS and CDR2 YYEKEE (reference sequence). CDR3 protein: CASSLAGLETGELFF. DNA for the CDR3: TGTGCCAGCAGCTTGGCGGGACTGGAGACCGGGGAGCTGTTTTTT.

A few counts support this clone. The chain recombines TRBV28 with TRBJ2-7; 7 bases are a match to TRBD2. This CDR3 comprises 15 residues. J lost 0 bases, V lost 6 bases, and 8 bases had no gene match. CDR1 MDHEN and CDR2 SYDVKM come from the germline V gene. In DNA form, the CDR3 reads TGTGCCAGCAGGAATAACGGGGGGTTCTCCTACGAGCAGTACTTC. This encodes CASRNNGGFSYEQYF.

The chain joins TRBV6-6 to TRBJ2-7; 10 nucleotides line up with TRBD1. The CDR3 loop spans 14 amino acids. Germline-derived CDR1 and CDR2 are MNHNY and SVGAGI (reference sequence). V lost 4 bases and J lost 2; bases outside the gene matches: 2. Here the CDR3 DNA reads TGTGCCAGCAGTTGGGGGACAGGGGCCTACGAGCAGTACTTC. Protein: CASSWGTGAYEQYF.

V usage is TRBV30 and J usage is TRBJ2-5; 11 positions match TRBD2. The V segment lost 5 bases and the J segment 5 bases; nucleotides outside the gene matches: 4. This CDR3 region has 13 residues. Germline values: CDR1 GTSNPN, CDR2 SVGIG (reference sequence). CDR3 sequence reads: CAWDGLAGETQYF. The CDR3 bases are TGTGCCTGGGATGGACTAGCGGGTGAGACCCAGTACTTC.

This chain uses TRBV28 with TRBJ2-2; 7 bases are shared with TRBD2. V shed 7 bases, J shed 1 base, and the junction held 6 bases outside the gene matches. The CDR3 extends over 15 amino acids. CDR1 is MDHEN, CDR2 SYDVKM, per germline. This chain's CDR3 is CASTFLAVNTGELFF. The CDR3 DNA is TGTGCCAGCACCTTTCTAGCGGTGAACACCGGGGAGCTGTTTTTT.

This chain connects TRBV30 to TRBJ2-3; 16 bases match TRBD2. The germline gives CDR1 GTSNPN, CDR2 SVGIG (reference sequence). J gave up 3 bases and V 2 bases, and 20 bases lay outside the gene matches. The CDR3 sequence is 22 residues long. In nucleotides, the CDR3 is TGTGCCTGGAGTACGGGACTAGCGGGAGGGCCGTCGAGGGGATCTAATACAGATACGCAGTATTTT. Translation gives CAWSTGLAGGPSRGSNTDTQYF. Together with reference TRBV30 and TRBJ2-3, the CDR3 gives the full variable domain: SQTIHQWPATLVQPVGSPLSLECTVEGTSNPNLYWYRQAAGRGLQLLFYSVGIGQISSEVPQNLSASRPQDRQFILSSKKLLLSDSGFYLCAWSTGLAGGPSRGSNTDTQYFGPGTRLTVL.